This TCR beta chain was identified during a study of blood T cell repertoires in COVID-19. Study in general: PBMCs, B-cell-depleted T cells, or T cells were the source of the cDNA or gDNA that made up the material.

The assay was immunoSEQ multiplex PCR, and TCRdb's table has in-frame clones only and misses some. The sample yields 150,000 to 200,000 clones, roughly 87% seen once. The CDR3 covers 13 residues. Germline V gives CDR1 LGHNA, CDR2 YSLEER. The ends were cut back, 1 base at V and 6 bases at J, with 8 bases in the middle. This clone was recorded only once. The sequence came from a man younger than 30 who had recovered from COVID-19. Sequences were obtained from peripheral blood. The rearrangement uses TRBV4-3 and TRBJ2-3; no reliable D call. CDR3 nucleotides: TGCGCCAGCAGCCAAGCCGAGTACGATACGCAGTATTTT. Residues: CASSQAEYDTQYF.